This T cell receptor (beta chain) is drawn from a study of control samples from healthy donors and cancer patients. Assay: immunoSEQ multiplex PCR; the TCRdb copy retains only in-frame clones and omits some. The data hold roughly 170,000 clones, with about 91% observed a single time. The length of the CDR3 is 14 residues. V gave up 0 bases and J gave up 6 bases, with 12 bases separating them. Germline V gene lookup returns CDR1 SGHRS and CDR2 YFSETQ. This TCR was sampled from a young woman in good health. Sequencing was done on a sample of blood. The chain joins TRBV5-1 to TRBJ1-2; D unclear. For the CDR3, the DNA is TGCGCCAGCAGCTTGGGAGGTGTAGCCAATGGCTACACCTTC. Its translation is CASSLGGVANGYTF.